This T cell receptor beta chain was documented in a study of cytomegalovirus exposure and HLA in healthy donors. Researchers ran the PCR with 60 Vbeta and 13 Jbeta primers. The assay was immunoSEQ multiplex PCR, and TCRdb's table has in-frame clones only and misses some. The table lists some 160,000 clones, less than 10% of them singletons, with less than 2% in the top ten. This CDR3 spans 13 amino acids. Germline V gene data show CDR1 as MNHNY and CDR2 as SVGAGI (reference sequence). With 7 bases removed from V and 0 bases from J, the gap between germline ends came to 7 bases. The chain is built from TRBV6-6 and TRBJ1-3, with D unclear. Sequencing was carried out using PBMCs. The receptor was isolated from a male donor in good health and CMV-seronegative. This chain's CDR3 is CASMSGSGNTIYF. For the CDR3, the DNA is TGTGCCAGCATGTCGGGCTCTGGAAACACCATATATTTT.